These 10 T cell receptor beta chains were all obtained from the same sample, sequenced in a study of T cells after yellow fever vaccination. TCRdb used MiXCR to reprocess the 5' RACE reads, holding one entry per CDR3 protein. This table holds roughly 190,000 distinct CDR3 sequences, approximately 10% found once. The source was CD8+ T cells sorted from PBMCs, collected 15 days after the yellow fever booster vaccination. Receptors were obtained from a man aged 18 to 30 who received the YFV17D yellow fever vaccine.

The V call is TRBV7-2, the J call TRBJ2-7; possibly TRBD1 for D (5 bases). The V gene lost 4 bases and the J gene lost 0 bases, with 13 bases spanning the gap. The CDR3 runs to 15 residues. Germline CDR1 is SGHTA and CDR2 is FQGNSA. CDR3 residues: CASSYDSSFSYEQYV. The CDR3 nucleotides are TGTGCCAGCAGCTATGACAGTTCCTTCTCCTACGAGCAGTACGTC.

V usage is TRBV7-9 and J usage is TRBJ2-4; D is perhaps TRBD1 or TRBD2 (5 bases each). Trimming took off 4 bases at V and 9 bases at J, with 28 bases between the two ends. This CDR3 is 18 amino acids long. The germline V gene has CDR1 SEHNR and CDR2 FQNEAQ (reference sequence). In nucleotides, the CDR3 is TGTGCCAGCAGCTCCTCCTCTGGGGCTAGCATAGGGTGGGGCATTCAGTACTTC. Encoded protein: CASSSSSGASIGWGIQYF.

In this sample, this clonotype turned up a few times. The chain links TRBV21-1 to TRBJ2-1; the listed D gene, TRBD1, was not tested against the DNA. TRBV21-1 is marked as a pseudogene. This CDR3 is built from 15 residues. This chain's CDR3 is CASSNEGGLYNEQFF. CDR3 sequence (DNA): TGTGCCAGCAGCAATGAGGGGGGACTCTACAATGAGCAGTTCTTC.

This chain links TRBV7-9 with TRBJ2-1; unclear D gene. V lost 4 bases to trimming and J lost 5 bases, with 12 bases between them. The CDR3 consists of 14 residues. Germline V gene data show CDR1 as SEHNR and CDR2 as FQNEAQ (reference sequence). CDR3 sequence (DNA): TGTGCCAGCAGCTCCTGGCTGGATAACAATGAGCAGTTCTTC. Protein product: CASSSWLDNNEQFF.

This clonotype was seen ten or more times. The genes are TRBV6-4 and TRBJ2-2; weak D call: TRBD1 (7 bases). Germline values: CDR1 MRHNA, CDR2 SNTAGT. V lost 5 bases and J 3 bases, leaving 10 bases between the germline ends. The CDR3 is 14 residues long. This chain's CDR3 is CASSQGGYTGELFF. CDR3 nucleotides: TGTGCCAGCAGTCAGGGGGGATACACCGGGGAGCTGTTTTTT.

This clonotype has a count of ten or more. This chain uses TRBV7-8 with TRBJ2-3; D not resolved. Trimming cost V 0 bases and J 2 bases, with 6 bases left between them. Germline-derived CDR1 and CDR2 are SGHVS and FQNEAQ. The CDR3 covers 14 residues. For the CDR3, the DNA is TGTGCCAGCAGCTTAGCGAGGCCCACAGATACGCAGTATTTT. Its translation is CASSLARPTDTQYF.

The chain has TRBV30 and TRBJ2-4; D is unclear. The V gene's germline CDR1 is GTSNPN and CDR2 SVGIG (reference sequence). Between the trimmed V and J ends, which lost 0 bases and 2 bases, there was a span of 5 bases. This CDR3 has 13 residues. The DNA of the CDR3 is TGTGCCTGGAGTGTGGTTACCAAAAACATTCAGTACTTC. It yields the protein CAWSVVTKNIQYF.

This clonotype has more than one count but fewer than ten. The chain carries TRBV7-9 and TRBJ2-3; either TRBD1 or TRBD2 may fit D (6 bases each). V lost 5 bases and J lost 5, with 20 bases in between. This CDR3 is 16 amino acids long. Germline V gene lookup returns CDR1 SEHNR and CDR2 FQNEAQ (reference sequence). The CDR3 region has the DNA TGTGCCAGCAGCCTCCAGACCAACAAGGGGGGAGATACGCAGTATTTT. It codes for CASSLQTNKGGDTQYF.

This clonotype was counted a few times. The rearrangement uses TRBV12-3 or TRBV12-4 and TRBJ2-5; D assignment may be TRBD1 or TRBD2 (6 bases each). This CDR3 comprises 16 residues. The germline V and J ends were trimmed by 5 bases and 5 bases, with 21 bases remaining between them. The CDR3 DNA follows: TGTGCCAGCAGTCCGAGGGGGGCAGGGATGTGGGAGACCCAGTACTTC. Protein sequence: CASSPRGAGMWETQYF.

The rearrangement links TRBV27 to TRBJ2-5; D not resolved. This CDR3 is built from 13 residues. CDR1 is MNHEY, CDR2 SMNVEV, per germline (reference sequence). The V and J ends lost 3 bases and 4 bases respectively, with 9 bases between them. The CDR3 nucleotides are TGTGCCAGCAGTTTGTCCGGAACAGAGACCCAGTACTTC. Its protein is CASSLSGTETQYF.